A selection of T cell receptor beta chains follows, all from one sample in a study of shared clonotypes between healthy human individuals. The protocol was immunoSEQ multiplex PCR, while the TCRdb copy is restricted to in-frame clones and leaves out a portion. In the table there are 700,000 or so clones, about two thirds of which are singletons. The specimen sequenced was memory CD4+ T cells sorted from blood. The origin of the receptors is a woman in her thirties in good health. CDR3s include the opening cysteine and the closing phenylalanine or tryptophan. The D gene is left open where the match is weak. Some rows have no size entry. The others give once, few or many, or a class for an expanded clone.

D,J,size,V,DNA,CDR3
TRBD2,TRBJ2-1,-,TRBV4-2,TGTGCCAGCAGCCGGAGTACCCCGGGACTAGCGGGTAGCAATGAGCAGTTCTTC,CASSRSTPGLAGSNEQFF
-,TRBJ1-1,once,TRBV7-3,TGTGCCAGCAGCCCGCGAGGTGGGGCTGAAGCTTTCTTT,CASSPRGGAEAFF
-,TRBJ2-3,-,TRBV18,TGTGCCAGCTCACCGAACCCCCCTCGGCTTAGCACAGATACGCAGTATTTT,CASSPNPPRLSTDTQYF
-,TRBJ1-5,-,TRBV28,TGTGCCAGCAGTTCGCGACAGACGAACAATCAGCCCCAGCATTTT,CASSSRQTNNQPQHF
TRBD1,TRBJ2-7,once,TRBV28,TGTGCCAGCACCGTGAAGGACAGGAGTTCCTACGAGCAGTACTTC,CASTVKDRSSYEQYF
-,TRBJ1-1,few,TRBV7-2,TGTGCCAGCAGTCCTATGGAGAACACTGAAGCTTTCTTT,CASSPMENTEAFF
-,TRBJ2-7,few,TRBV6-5,TGTGCCAGCATTGGGACGGCAAGGGTAAACTACGAGCAGTACTTC,CASIGTARVNYEQYF
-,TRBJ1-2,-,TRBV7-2,TGTGCCAGCAGCTTTTCAGACGCCGGGGGCTACACCTTC,CASSFSDAGGYTF
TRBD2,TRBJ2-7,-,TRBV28,TGTGCCAGCAGCTCAGGGGGAGCGGGAGGGCGCCACGAGCAGTACTTC,CASSSGGAGGRHEQYF
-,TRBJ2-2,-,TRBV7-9,TGTGCCAGCAGCTTAGTTTTAATCGGGGAGCTGTTTTTT,CASSLVLIGELFF
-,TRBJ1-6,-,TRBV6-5,TGTGCCTCTTGTTCGGGATCCTATAATTCACCCCTCCACTTT,CASCSGSYNSPLHF